The source of this T cell receptor (beta chain) is a study of shared T cell receptors in the human thymus. Repertoires were generated with immunoSEQ multiplex PCR, while TCRdb's copy carries only in-frame clones and drops some. In the table there are hundreds of thousands of clones, over 75% of which are singletons. These same data were also listed under a study on human thymus T cells. That study adds: Having corrective surgery for congenital heart defects, healthy Finnish infants were the ones who donated. Thymus pieces cut out during corrective heart surgery were the tissue that was used. Seemingly biased V and J gene usage marked thymic and blood repertoires. Related research reported highly overlapping thymic repertoires among unrelated individuals.

The sequence came from a boy under three years old with a congenital heart defect. Sequencing used thymocytes.

CDR3 protein: CASSLKGTGDTYEQYF. The CDR3, as DNA: TGCGCCAGCAGCTTGAAGGGTACCGGGGACACCTACGAGCAGTACTTC. V gene TRBV5-1 combines with J gene TRBJ2-7, with a weak D call TRBD1 (6 bases). CDR1 and CDR2 from the germline V gene are SGHRS and YFSETQ. Trimming shortened V by 1 base and J by 2 bases, and 16 bases separated the two germline ends. This CDR3 spans 16 amino acids.